These T cell receptor beta chains were read from a single sample in a study of blood T cell repertoires in COVID-19. The data were produced by immunoSEQ multiplex PCR, yet TCRdb's version contains in-frame clones alone and is incomplete. The table includes about 230,000 clones, roughly 81% detected once. Sequencing was carried out using peripheral blood. The receptors originated from a man aged 40-55 years with acute or convalescent COVID-19. CDR3s include the opening cysteine and the closing phenylalanine or tryptophan. The D gene is left open where the match is weak. Not all rows give a size; the values are once, few, many and, for expanded clones, a class.

abundance: NA
j_gene: TRBJ1-1
v_gene: TRBV5-1
d_gene: TRBD1
CDR3nt: TGCGCCAGCAGCTCACAGGGGGCCAGGACTGAAGCTTTCTTT
CDR3aa: CASSSQGARTEAFF

abundance: once
j_gene: TRBJ1-2
v_gene: TRBV6-5
d_gene: NA
CDR3nt: TGTGCCAGCAGCCCCGGACAGAACCCCGGGGATGGCTACACCTTC
CDR3aa: CASSPGQNPGDGYTF

abundance: NA
j_gene: TRBJ1-6
v_gene: TRBV19
d_gene: NA
CDR3nt: TGTGCCAGTAGTTCCGCGGGACCTAATTCACCCCTCCACTTT
CDR3aa: CASSSAGPNSPLHF

abundance: NA
j_gene: TRBJ2-3
v_gene: TRBV5-1
d_gene: TRBD2
CDR3nt: TGCGCCAGCAGCACAAAGTTACTAGCGGGGGGGATAGCAGATACGCAGTATTTT
CDR3aa: CASSTKLLAGGIADTQYF

abundance: NA
j_gene: TRBJ2-7
v_gene: TRBV30
d_gene: TRBD2
CDR3nt: TGTGCCTGGAGTGGGCCCGGACTAGGGGATAACGAGCAGTACTTC
CDR3aa: CAWSGPGLGDNEQYF

abundance: NA
j_gene: TRBJ2-7
v_gene: TRBV7-2
d_gene: TRBD2
CDR3nt: TGTGCCAGCAGCTGGGGACTAGCGGTGTACGAGCAGTACTTC
CDR3aa: CASSWGLAVYEQYF

abundance: NA
j_gene: TRBJ1-2
v_gene: TRBV27
d_gene: NA
CDR3nt: TGTGCCAGCAGTGCCCGGACAGCGAATGGCTACACCTTC
CDR3aa: CASSARTANGYTF

abundance: NA
j_gene: TRBJ1-5
v_gene: TRBV21-1
d_gene: NA
CDR3nt: TGTGCCAGCTTACGGACATTTGGAGATCAGCCCCAGCATTTT
CDR3aa: CASLRTFGDQPQHF

abundance: once
j_gene: TRBJ2-7
v_gene: TRBV5-1
d_gene: TRBD1
CDR3nt: TGCGCCAGCCAGGGGGCAGGCAGGGTCGGCGAGCAGTACTTC
CDR3aa: CASQGAGRVGEQYF

abundance: once
j_gene: TRBJ1-2
v_gene: TRBV6-2/TRBV6-3
d_gene: NA
CDR3nt: TGTGCCAGCAGTTACAACAGTCTTTCGAACTATGGCTACACCTTC
CDR3aa: CASSYNSLSNYGYTF

abundance: NA
j_gene: TRBJ2-7
v_gene: TRBV13
d_gene: TRBD2
CDR3nt: TGTGCCAGCAGCTTAGGGACTAGCGGGGTTACCTACGAGCAGTACTTC
CDR3aa: CASSLGTSGVTYEQYF

abundance: NA
j_gene: TRBJ2-4
v_gene: TRBV10-2
d_gene: TRBD2
CDR3nt: TGCGCCAGCAGTGAGTCGGCCGGGGGGTACTTAGCCAAAAACATTCAGTACTTC
CDR3aa: CASSESAGGYLAKNIQYF

abundance: once
j_gene: TRBJ2-2
v_gene: TRBV9
d_gene: NA
CDR3nt: TGTGCCAGCAGCGGGGGTGGAGGCACCGGGGAGCTGTTTTTT
CDR3aa: CASSGGGGTGELFF

abundance: once
j_gene: TRBJ1-1
v_gene: TRBV5-1
d_gene: TRBD1
CDR3nt: TGCGCCAGCGGTGGACAGGGGGCCCAGGGCACTGAAGCTTTCTTT
CDR3aa: CASGGQGAQGTEAFF

abundance: NA
j_gene: TRBJ1-6
v_gene: TRBV4-3
d_gene: TRBD1
CDR3nt: TGCGCCAGCAGCCAGACAGGGACATTGGGATCACCCCTCCACTTT
CDR3aa: CASSQTGTLGSPLHF

abundance: few
j_gene: TRBJ2-3
v_gene: TRBV5-1
d_gene: TRBD2
CDR3nt: TGCGCCAGCAGCATACCACTAGCGGGGAAAGATACGCAGTATTTT
CDR3aa: CASSIPLAGKDTQYF

abundance: once
j_gene: TRBJ1-1
v_gene: TRBV7-9
d_gene: NA
CDR3nt: TGTGCCAGCAGCTCCGCAAACTATATTGAAGCTTTCTTT
CDR3aa: CASSSANYIEAFF

abundance: once
j_gene: TRBJ1-1
v_gene: TRBV30
d_gene: NA
CDR3nt: TGTGCCTGGAGCCTTGGCGGGGACACTGAAGCTTTCTTT
CDR3aa: CAWSLGGDTEAFF

abundance: NA
j_gene: TRBJ2-7
v_gene: TRBV27
d_gene: NA
CDR3nt: TGTGCCAGCAGTATAGACAGTACGGCCGAGCAGTACTTC
CDR3aa: CASSIDSTAEQYF

abundance: NA
j_gene: TRBJ1-2
v_gene: TRBV19
d_gene: TRBD1
CDR3nt: TGTGCCAGTAGTAGCGACAGGGTGTGGGGCTACACCTTC
CDR3aa: CASSSDRVWGYTF

abundance: once
j_gene: TRBJ1-1
v_gene: TRBV6-5
d_gene: NA
CDR3nt: TGTGCCAGCACCGCTATGGCGGGGGTTGCTGAAGCTTTCTTT
CDR3aa: CASTAMAGVAEAFF

abundance: NA
j_gene: TRBJ1-1
v_gene: TRBV10-2
d_gene: TRBD1
CDR3nt: TGCGCCAGCAGTGAGATTGGACAGGGGGCTCCTGAAGCTTTCTTT
CDR3aa: CASSEIGQGAPEAFF

abundance: NA
j_gene: TRBJ2-1
v_gene: TRBV19
d_gene: TRBD1
CDR3nt: TGTGCCAGTAGAAAGGGACAGGGGGTCTCTAATGAGCAGTTCTTC
CDR3aa: CASRKGQGVSNEQFF

abundance: NA
j_gene: TRBJ2-7
v_gene: TRBV3-1/TRBV3-2
d_gene: NA
CDR3nt: TGTGCCAGCAGCCAAGAGGGCCCGCCGGACTTC
CDR3aa: CASSQEGPPDF

abundance: NA
j_gene: TRBJ1-3
v_gene: TRBV7-2
d_gene: NA
CDR3nt: TGTGCCAGCAGCCAAAGGGGGTTCTCTGGAAACACCATATATTTT
CDR3aa: CASSQRGFSGNTIYF

abundance: NA
j_gene: TRBJ1-4
v_gene: TRBV7-2
d_gene: NA
CDR3nt: TGTGCCAGCAGCTTAGGAAACACCAATGAAAAACTGTTTTTT
CDR3aa: CASSLGNTNEKLFF

abundance: NA
j_gene: TRBJ2-7
v_gene: TRBV11-2
d_gene: TRBD1
CDR3nt: TGTGCCAGCAGCTGGAATTGGTTTGGGGGACAGGGGGCCTACGAGCAGTACTTC
CDR3aa: CASSWNWFGGQGAYEQYF

abundance: NA
j_gene: TRBJ1-2
v_gene: TRBV27
d_gene: NA
CDR3nt: TGTGCCAGCAGTGGGAGCAGGCCGGATCGTGATGGCTACACCTTC
CDR3aa: CASSGSRPDRDGYTF

abundance: NA
j_gene: TRBJ1-5
v_gene: TRBV5-1
d_gene: NA
CDR3nt: TGCGCCAGCAGCTTCGGTAGCAATCAGCCCCAGCATTTT
CDR3aa: CASSFGSNQPQHF

abundance: NA
j_gene: TRBJ1-1
v_gene: TRBV18
d_gene: NA
CDR3nt: TGTGCCAGCTCACTGACAGGTGTGGACACTGAAGCTTTCTTT
CDR3aa: CASSLTGVDTEAFF

abundance: NA
j_gene: TRBJ2-5
v_gene: TRBV3-1/TRBV3-2
d_gene: NA
CDR3nt: TGTGCCAGCAGCCGCGCGGGTCTCAAAGGAGGCCAGTACTTC
CDR3aa: CASSRAGLKGGQYF

abundance: NA
j_gene: TRBJ1-2
v_gene: TRBV9
d_gene: NA
CDR3nt: TGTGCCAGCAGCGGACCTAGGGAGGCGGCCTATGGCTACACCTTC
CDR3aa: CASSGPREAAYGYTF

abundance: NA
j_gene: TRBJ2-3
v_gene: TRBV19
d_gene: NA
CDR3nt: TGTGCCAGTAGTCAGGTGGGACTGGGCACAGATACGCAGTATTTT
CDR3aa: CASSQVGLGTDTQYF

abundance: once
j_gene: TRBJ1-1
v_gene: TRBV28
d_gene: NA
CDR3nt: TGTGCCAGCAGTCGCAGATTGAACACTGAAGCTTTCTTT
CDR3aa: CASSRRLNTEAFF

abundance: NA
j_gene: TRBJ2-7
v_gene: TRBV6-2/TRBV6-3
d_gene: NA
CDR3nt: TGTGCCAGCAGTACCATGATAATCAGCTCGGGAAAGTACGAGCAGTACTTC
CDR3aa: CASSTMIISSGKYEQYF

abundance: NA
j_gene: TRBJ1-2
v_gene: TRBV5-6
d_gene: NA
CDR3nt: TGTGCCAGCAGCAGGTCCAGGGGCCGCTATGGCTACACCTTC
CDR3aa: CASSRSRGRYGYTF

abundance: NA
j_gene: TRBJ1-2
v_gene: TRBV5-1
d_gene: TRBD1
CDR3nt: TGCGCCAGCAGCAAAGACAGGGATAATGGCTACACCTTC
CDR3aa: CASSKDRDNGYTF

abundance: few
j_gene: TRBJ2-7
v_gene: TRBV28
d_gene: NA
CDR3nt: TGTGCCAGCCCAGACAGGCACGAGCAGTACTTC
CDR3aa: CASPDRHEQYF

abundance: NA
j_gene: TRBJ2-1
v_gene: TRBV2
d_gene: NA
CDR3nt: TGTGCCAGCAGTGATTGGCAGGGGAGCTCCTACAATGAGCAGTTCTTC
CDR3aa: CASSDWQGSSYNEQFF

abundance: NA
j_gene: TRBJ1-5
v_gene: TRBV7-2
d_gene: TRBD1
CDR3nt: TGTGCCAGCAGCTGGGACAGGGGGGGACAGCCCCAGCATTTT
CDR3aa: CASSWDRGGQPQHF

abundance: NA
j_gene: TRBJ1-3
v_gene: TRBV29-1
d_gene: TRBD1
CDR3nt: TGCAGCGTTTCCGCTCCACAGGGGCCCAACACCATATATTTT
CDR3aa: CSVSAPQGPNTIYF

abundance: NA
j_gene: TRBJ2-2
v_gene: TRBV5-6
d_gene: NA
CDR3nt: TGTGCCAGCAGCTTACTGGAGACTACGAACACCGGGGAGCTGTTTTTT
CDR3aa: CASSLLETTNTGELFF

abundance: NA
j_gene: TRBJ1-1
v_gene: TRBV11-1
d_gene: NA
CDR3nt: TGTGCCAGCAGCCTGCAGACAGGATCGAACACTGAAGCTTTCTTT
CDR3aa: CASSLQTGSNTEAFF

abundance: NA
j_gene: TRBJ1-6
v_gene: TRBV5-6
d_gene: NA
CDR3nt: TGTGCCAGCAGCGCAGGAAGTGATAATTCACCCCTCCACTTT
CDR3aa: CASSAGSDNSPLHF

abundance: NA
j_gene: TRBJ2-1
v_gene: TRBV20-1
d_gene: NA
CDR3nt: TGCAGTGCTAGTCCCTTCGGCGGGGTATTGTACAATGAGCAGTTCTTC
CDR3aa: CSASPFGGVLYNEQFF

abundance: NA
j_gene: TRBJ2-2
v_gene: TRBV9
d_gene: NA
CDR3nt: TGTGCCAGCAGCCCAGGAGTGGGGCTGAACACCGGGGAGCTGTTTTTT
CDR3aa: CASSPGVGLNTGELFF

abundance: NA
j_gene: TRBJ1-2
v_gene: TRBV27
d_gene: NA
CDR3nt: TGTGCCAGCAGTCCCCTCGGGGGAGGAGGCTACACCTTC
CDR3aa: CASSPLGGGGYTF

abundance: NA
j_gene: TRBJ1-2
v_gene: TRBV7-9
d_gene: NA
CDR3nt: TGTGCCAGCAGAAAGGACTTATATGGCTACACCTTC
CDR3aa: CASRKDLYGYTF